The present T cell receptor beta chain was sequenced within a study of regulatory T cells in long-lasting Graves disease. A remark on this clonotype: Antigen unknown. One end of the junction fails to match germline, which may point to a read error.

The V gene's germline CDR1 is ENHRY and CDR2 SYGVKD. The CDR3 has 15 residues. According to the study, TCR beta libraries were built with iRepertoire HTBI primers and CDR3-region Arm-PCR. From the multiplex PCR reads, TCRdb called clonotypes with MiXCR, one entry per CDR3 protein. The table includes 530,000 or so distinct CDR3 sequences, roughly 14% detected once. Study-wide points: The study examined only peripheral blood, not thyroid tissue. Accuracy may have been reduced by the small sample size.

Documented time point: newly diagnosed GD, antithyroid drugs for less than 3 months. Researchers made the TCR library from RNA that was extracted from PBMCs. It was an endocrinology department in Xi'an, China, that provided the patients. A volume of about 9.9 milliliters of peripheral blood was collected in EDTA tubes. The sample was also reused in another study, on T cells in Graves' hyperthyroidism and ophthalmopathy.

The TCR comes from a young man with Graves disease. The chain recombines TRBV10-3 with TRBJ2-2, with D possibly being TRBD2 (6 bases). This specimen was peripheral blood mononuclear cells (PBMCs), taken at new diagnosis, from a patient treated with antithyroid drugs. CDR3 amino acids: CAISERESVTGKLFF. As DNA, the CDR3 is TGTGCCATCAGTGAGCGGGAGAGTGTCACCGGGAAGCTGTTTTTT.